The present entry profiles one T cell receptor beta chain with its context. The V gene end was trimmed by 5 bases and the J gene end by 6 bases; junction bases not matched to a gene: 12. There are 18 residues in the CDR3. Per the germline V gene, CDR1 is SEHNR and CDR2 is FQNEAQ (reference sequence). This sample stems from a study of memory CD4+ T cells and cytomegalovirus serostatus. Single viable CD3+CD4+CD8-CD45RO+ cells were sorted as the memory CD4+ T cells. The repertoire was sequenced with immunoSEQ multiplex PCR; TCRdb's copy has only in-frame clones and lacks some. The data contain roughly 45,000 clones, 78% of them singletons.

Specimen: memory CD4+ T cells from blood. This TCR was recovered from an adult in good health and CMV-seronegative. The chain couples TRBV7-9 to TRBJ2-3, with 15 positions matching TRBD2. In DNA, the CDR3 is TGTGCCAGCAGCCTAAGCGGACTAGCGGGGGGGCCAACGGATACGCAGTATTTT. Translated: CASSLSGLAGGPTDTQYF.